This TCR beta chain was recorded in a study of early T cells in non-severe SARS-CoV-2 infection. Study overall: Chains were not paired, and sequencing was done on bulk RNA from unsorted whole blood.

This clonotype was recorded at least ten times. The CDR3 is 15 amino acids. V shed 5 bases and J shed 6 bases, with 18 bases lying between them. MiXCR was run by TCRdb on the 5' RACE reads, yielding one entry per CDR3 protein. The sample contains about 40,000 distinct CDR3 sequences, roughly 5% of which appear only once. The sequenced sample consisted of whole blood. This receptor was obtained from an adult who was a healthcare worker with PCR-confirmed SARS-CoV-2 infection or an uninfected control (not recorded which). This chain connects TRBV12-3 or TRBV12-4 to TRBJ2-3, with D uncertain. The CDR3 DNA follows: TGTGCCAGCAGTGCCTCGGAGAGAGTGTTCGATACGCAGTATTTT. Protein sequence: CASSASERVFDTQYF.